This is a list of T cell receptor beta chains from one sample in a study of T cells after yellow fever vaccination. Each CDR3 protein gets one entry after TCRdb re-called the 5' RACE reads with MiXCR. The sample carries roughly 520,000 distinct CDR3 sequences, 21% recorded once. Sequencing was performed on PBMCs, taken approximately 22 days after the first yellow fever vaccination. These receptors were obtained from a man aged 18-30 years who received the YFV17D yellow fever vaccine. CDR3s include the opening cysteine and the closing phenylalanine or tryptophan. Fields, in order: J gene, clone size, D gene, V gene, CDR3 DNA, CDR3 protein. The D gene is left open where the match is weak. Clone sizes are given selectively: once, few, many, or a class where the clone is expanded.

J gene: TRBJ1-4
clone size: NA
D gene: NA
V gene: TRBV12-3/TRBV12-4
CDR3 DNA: TGTGCCAGCAGTTTTAGCGGACGAGAAAAACTGTTTTTT
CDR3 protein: CASSFSGREKLFF

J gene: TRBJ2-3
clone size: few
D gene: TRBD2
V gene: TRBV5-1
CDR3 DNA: TGCGCCAGCAGCTTGAGACTAGCCCCAGATACGCAGTATTTT
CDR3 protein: CASSLRLAPDTQYF

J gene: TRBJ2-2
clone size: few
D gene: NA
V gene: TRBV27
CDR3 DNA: TGTGCCAGCAGTTTTAGCGGCTGGGGAGTACCATCGAACACCGGGGAGCTGTTTTTT
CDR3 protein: CASSFSGWGVPSNTGELFF

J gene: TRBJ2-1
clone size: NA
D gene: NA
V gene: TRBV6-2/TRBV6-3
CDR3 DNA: TGTGCCAGCAAAGCGCCGATACCCTACAATGAGCAGTTCTTC
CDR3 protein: CASKAPIPYNEQFF

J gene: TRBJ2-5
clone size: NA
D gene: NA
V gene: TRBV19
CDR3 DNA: TGTGCCAGTAGTACTCCGGGATCGGCCCAGTACTTC
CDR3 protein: CASSTPGSAQYF

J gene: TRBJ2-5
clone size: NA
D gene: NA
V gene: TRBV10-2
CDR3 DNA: TGCGCCAGCATCGCTATTATAGATGGGACCCAGTACTTC
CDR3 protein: CASIAIIDGTQYF

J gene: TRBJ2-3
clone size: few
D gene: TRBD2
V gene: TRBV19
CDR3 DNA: TGTGCCAGTGGATCCAGCGGGGGGCCCACAGATACGCAGTATTTT
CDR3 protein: CASGSSGGPTDTQYF

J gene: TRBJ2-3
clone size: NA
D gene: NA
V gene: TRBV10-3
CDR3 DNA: TGTGCCACCCGAGCGGGTTCCGCTGGGGATACGCAGTATTTT
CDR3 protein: CATRAGSAGDTQYF

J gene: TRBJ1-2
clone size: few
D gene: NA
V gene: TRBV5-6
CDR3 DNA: TGTGCCAGCAGCTTGGCCGGGGGACAACCCGGCTACACCTTC
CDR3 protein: CASSLAGGQPGYTF

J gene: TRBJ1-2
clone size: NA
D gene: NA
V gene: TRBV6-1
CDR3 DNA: TGTGCCAGCAGTAGGGGGAATGGCTACACCTTC
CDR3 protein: CASSRGNGYTF

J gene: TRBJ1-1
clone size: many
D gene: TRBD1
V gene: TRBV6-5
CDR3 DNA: TGTGCCAGCAGTTACTGGAAGGGACAGGGGACTGAAGCTTTCTTT
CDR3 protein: CASSYWKGQGTEAFF

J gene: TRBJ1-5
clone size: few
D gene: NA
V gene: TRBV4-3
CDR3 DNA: TGCGCCAGCAGCCAAGATATACAGGGCAATCAGCCCCAGCATTTT
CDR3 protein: CASSQDIQGNQPQHF

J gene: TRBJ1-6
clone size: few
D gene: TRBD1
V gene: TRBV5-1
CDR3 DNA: TGCGCCAGCAGTAAAGGACAGGGCATCAATTCACCCCTCCACTTT
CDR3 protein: CASSKGQGINSPLHF

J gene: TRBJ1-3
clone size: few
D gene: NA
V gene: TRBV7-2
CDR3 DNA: TGTGCCAGCAGCCCAAACGGAGGAAACACCATATATTTT
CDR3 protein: CASSPNGGNTIYF

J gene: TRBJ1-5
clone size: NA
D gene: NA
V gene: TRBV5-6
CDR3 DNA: TGTGCCAGCAGCTTGTGGGAGAATCAGCCCCAGCATTTT
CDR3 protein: CASSLWENQPQHF

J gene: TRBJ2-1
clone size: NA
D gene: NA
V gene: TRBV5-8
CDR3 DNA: TGTGCCAGCAGCTTGAGTCAGGGTGTCTACAATGAGCAGTTCTTC
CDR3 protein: CASSLSQGVYNEQFF

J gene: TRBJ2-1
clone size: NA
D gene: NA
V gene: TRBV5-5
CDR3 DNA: TGTGCCAGCAGCTTCGACGGAAGCTCCTACAATGAGCAGTTCTTC
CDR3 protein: CASSFDGSSYNEQFF

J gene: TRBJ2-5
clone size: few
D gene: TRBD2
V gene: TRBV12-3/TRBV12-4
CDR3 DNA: TGTGCCAGCAGTCCTAGACTAGCGGGGGGGGAGACCCAGTACTTC
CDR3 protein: CASSPRLAGGETQYF

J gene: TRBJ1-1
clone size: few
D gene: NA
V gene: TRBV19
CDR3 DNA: TGTGCCAGTTGTGCTTCGACAGACTCAGCTACCACTGAAGCTTTCTTT
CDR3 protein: CASCASTDSATTEAFF

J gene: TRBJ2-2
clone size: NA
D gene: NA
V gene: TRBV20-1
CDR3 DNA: TGCAGTGCTAGAGCCCGGCAAGGGGGGAGCACCGGGGAGCTGTTTTTT
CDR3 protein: CSARARQGGSTGELFF

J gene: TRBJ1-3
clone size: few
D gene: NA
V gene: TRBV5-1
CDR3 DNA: TGCGCCAGCAGCTTGGTTTCCGGGGACAACACCATATATTTT
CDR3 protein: CASSLVSGDNTIYF

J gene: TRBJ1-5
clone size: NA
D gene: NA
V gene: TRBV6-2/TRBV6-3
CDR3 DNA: TGTGCCAGCAGTCAAGGGACGGAAGCTAATCAGCCCCAGCATTTT
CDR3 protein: CASSQGTEANQPQHF

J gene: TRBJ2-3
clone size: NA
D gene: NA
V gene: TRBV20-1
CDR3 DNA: TGCAGTGCTCCCGGGGGCAGAGGGGCAGATACGCAGTATTTT
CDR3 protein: CSAPGGRGADTQYF

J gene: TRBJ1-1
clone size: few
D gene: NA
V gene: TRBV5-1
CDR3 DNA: TGCGCCAGCAGCTTGGTTCGGACGTCAGGCACTGAAGCTTTCTTT
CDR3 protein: CASSLVRTSGTEAFF

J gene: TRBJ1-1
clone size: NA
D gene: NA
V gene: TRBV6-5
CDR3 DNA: TGTGCCAGCAGTTACTCAGCAAGGAACACTGAAGCTTTCTTT
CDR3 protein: CASSYSARNTEAFF

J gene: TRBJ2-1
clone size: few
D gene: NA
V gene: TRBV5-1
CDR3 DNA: TGCGCCAGCAGCTTCCAGTCCGGGTACAATGAGCAGTTCTTC
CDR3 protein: CASSFQSGYNEQFF

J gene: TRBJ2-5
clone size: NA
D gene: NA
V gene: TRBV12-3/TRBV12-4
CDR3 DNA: TGTGCCAGCAGTATCAGGGTTGGGCAAGAGACCCAGTACTTC
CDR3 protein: CASSIRVGQETQYF

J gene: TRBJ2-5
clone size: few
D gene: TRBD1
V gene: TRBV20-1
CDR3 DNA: TGCAGTGCTAGGACAGGGGGCACGGAGACCCAGTACTTC
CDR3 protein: CSARTGGTETQYF

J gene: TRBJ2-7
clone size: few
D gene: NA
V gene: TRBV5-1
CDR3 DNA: TGCGCCAGCAGAGAGTCCTACGAGCAGTACTTC
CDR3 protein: CASRESYEQYF

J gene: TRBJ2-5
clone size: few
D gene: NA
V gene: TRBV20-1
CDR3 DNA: TGCAGTCCGCGCGGCCACCAAGAGACCCAGTACTTC
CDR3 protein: CSPRGHQETQYF

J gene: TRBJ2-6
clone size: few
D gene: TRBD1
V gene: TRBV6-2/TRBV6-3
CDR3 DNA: TGTGCCAGCAGCCCTACAGGGGCTGGGGCCAACGTCCTGACTTTC
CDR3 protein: CASSPTGAGANVLTF

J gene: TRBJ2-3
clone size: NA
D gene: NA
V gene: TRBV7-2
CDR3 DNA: TGTGCCAGCAACCAGGCCCCAGATACGCAGTATTTT
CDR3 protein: CASNQAPDTQYF

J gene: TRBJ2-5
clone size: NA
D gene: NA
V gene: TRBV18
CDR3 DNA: TGTGCCAGCTCAGCCAACCAAGAGACCCAGTACTTC
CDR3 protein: CASSANQETQYF

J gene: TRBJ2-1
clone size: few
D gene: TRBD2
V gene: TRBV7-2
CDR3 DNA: TGTGCCAGCAGCTTAGCTGTCCCGGGACTAGCGGGGGGGCTCTACAATGAGCAGTTCTTC
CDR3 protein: CASSLAVPGLAGGLYNEQFF

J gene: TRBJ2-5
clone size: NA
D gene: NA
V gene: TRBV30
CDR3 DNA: TGTGCCTGGAGTGAGCGGTTGGAGACCCAGTACTTC
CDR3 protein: CAWSERLETQYF

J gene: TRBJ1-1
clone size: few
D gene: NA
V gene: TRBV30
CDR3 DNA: TGTGCCTGGAGCCGGGGGTGGACTGAAGCTTTCTTT
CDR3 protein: CAWSRGWTEAFF

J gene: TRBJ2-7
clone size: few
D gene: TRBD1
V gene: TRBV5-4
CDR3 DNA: TGTGCCAGCAGCTCGCTGTTGACAGGGGGCCTGTACTTC
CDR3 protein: CASSSLLTGGLYF

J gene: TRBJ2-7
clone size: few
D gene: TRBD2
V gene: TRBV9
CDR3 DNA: TGTGCCAGCAGCTCTGGGACTAGCGGGGGAGCCTACGAGCAGTACTTC
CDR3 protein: CASSSGTSGGAYEQYF

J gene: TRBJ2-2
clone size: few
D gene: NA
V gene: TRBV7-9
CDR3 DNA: TGTGCCAGCAGCTCCCGACAACGGGCGAACACCGGGGAGCTGTTTTTT
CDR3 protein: CASSSRQRANTGELFF

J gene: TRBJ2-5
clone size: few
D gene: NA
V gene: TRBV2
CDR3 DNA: TGTGCCAGCAGTGAAATTGCTGACCGCTTAAAAGAGACCCAGTACTTC
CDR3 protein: CASSEIADRLKETQYF

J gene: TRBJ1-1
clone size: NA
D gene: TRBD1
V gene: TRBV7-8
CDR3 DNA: TGTGCCAGCAGCGGGGGACAGCTCCTAGCTGAAGCTTTCTTT
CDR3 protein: CASSGGQLLAEAFF

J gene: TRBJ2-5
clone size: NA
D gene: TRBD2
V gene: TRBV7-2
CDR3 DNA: TGTGCCAGCAGGGCTCCTAGCGGGGGTGGGGAGACCCAGTACTTC
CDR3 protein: CASRAPSGGGETQYF

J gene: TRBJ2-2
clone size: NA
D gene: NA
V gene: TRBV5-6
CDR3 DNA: TGTGCCAGCAGACTAGAGGCCGGGGAGCTGTTTTTT
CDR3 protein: CASRLEAGELFF

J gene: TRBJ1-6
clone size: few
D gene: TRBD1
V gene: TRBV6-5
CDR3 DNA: TGTGCCAGCAGTTACGGGAAACAGGGGTGGAATTCACCCCTCCACTTT
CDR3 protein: CASSYGKQGWNSPLHF

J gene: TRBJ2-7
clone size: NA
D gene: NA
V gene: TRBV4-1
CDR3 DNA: TGCGCCAGCAGCCCTAAGGTGGGGGACTACGAGCAGTACTTC
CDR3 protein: CASSPKVGDYEQYF

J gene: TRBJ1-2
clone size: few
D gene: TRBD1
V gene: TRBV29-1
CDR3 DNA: TGCAGCGCGGGACAGAACTATGGCTACACCTTC
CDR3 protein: CSAGQNYGYTF

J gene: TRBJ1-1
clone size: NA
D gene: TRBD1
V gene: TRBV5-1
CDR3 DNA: TGCGCCAGCAATCGTCCCGGGACAGAGAACACTGAAGCTTTCTTT
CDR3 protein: CASNRPGTENTEAFF

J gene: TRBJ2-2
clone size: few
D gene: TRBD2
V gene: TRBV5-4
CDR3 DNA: TGTGCCAGCAGCGTGGCGGGGGGGCCCACCGGGGAGCTGTTTTTT
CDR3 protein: CASSVAGGPTGELFF

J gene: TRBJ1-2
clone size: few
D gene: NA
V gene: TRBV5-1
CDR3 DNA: TGCGCCAGCAGCTCTGAGGCGGCAGGGCTTGGCTACACCTTC
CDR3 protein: CASSSEAAGLGYTF

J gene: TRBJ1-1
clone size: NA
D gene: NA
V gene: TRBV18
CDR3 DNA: TGTGCCAGCTCACCGCCCGGATGGCCTGAAGCTTTCTTT
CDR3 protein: CASSPPGWPEAFF